The 8 T cell receptor beta chains given below trace back to one sample, sequenced in a study of T cells in localized non-small cell lung cancer. Only in-frame clones appear in the TCRdb table, and some are missing; sequencing was by immunoSEQ multiplex PCR. The table shows over 30,000 clones, with around 90% occurring only once. Specimen: peripheral blood, collected before any cancer treatment. These receptor sequences come from a woman between 35 and 70 years old with stage I lung adenocarcinoma.

The chain is built from TRBV4-2 and TRBJ2-6, with TRBD1 identical over 7 bases. CDR3 length equals 16 residues. From germline, CDR1 is LGHNA and CDR2 YNFKEQ. With 2 bases clipped from V and 2 bases from J, the junction kept 3 bases outside the gene matches. CDR3 region: CASSQLTGAGANVLTF. CDR3 coding DNA: TGTGCCAGCAGCCAACTAACAGGGGCTGGGGCCAACGTCCTGACTTTC.

The chain carries TRBV4-2 and TRBJ2-7; 14 bases fit TRBD2. CDR1 and CDR2 from the germline V gene are LGHNA and YNFKEQ. This CDR3 has 16 amino acids. Losses at the gene ends were 0 bases for V and 7 bases for J; bases not matched to a gene: 5. The CDR3 DNA sequence: TGTGCCAGCAGCCAAGACTTCGGGACTAGCGGGAGTGAGCAGTACTTC. This translates into CASSQDFGTSGSEQYF.

V and J are TRBV19 and TRBJ1-2, with TRBD1 matching over 7 bases. The germline V gene has CDR1 LNHDA and CDR2 SQIVND (reference sequence). The CDR3 runs 15 residues. Trimming took 3 bases from V and 3 from J; bases not matched to a gene: 7. This CDR3 is CASSIGDSTHYGYTF. The CDR3 DNA reads TGTGCCAGTAGTATTGGGGACAGTACACACTATGGCTACACCTTC.

The rearrangement uses TRBV5-1 and TRBJ2-7; 7 bases agree with TRBD1. The CDR3 sequence is 14 residues long. Germline assignment: CDR1 SGHRS and CDR2 YFSETQ. Trimming cost V 0 bases and J 6 bases; bases outside gene matches: 6. The CDR3 DNA reads TGCGCCAGCAGCTTGGGGACAGGCCCTTCCGAGCAGTACTTC. It is translated as CASSLGTGPSEQYF.

The chain joins TRBV6-5 to TRBJ2-1, with D possibly being TRBD2 (6 bases). Trimming removed 6 bases at V and 0 bases at J, with 9 bases between. Germline CDR1 reads MNHEY; CDR2 reads SVGAGI. The CDR3 is 14 residues long. In DNA form, the CDR3 reads TGTGCCAGCAGGCGGGGTAGCTCCTACAATGAGCAGTTCTTC. This sequence encodes CASRRGSSYNEQFF.

The chain couples TRBV15 to TRBJ2-3; 9 bases are shared with TRBD1. With 3 bases clipped from V and 3 bases from J, the junction kept 4 bases outside the gene matches. Germline assignment: CDR1 LNHNV and CDR2 YYDKDF (reference sequence). The CDR3 consists of 15 residues. The CDR3 DNA sequence: TGTGCCACCAGCAGGCCGGGACAGGGAACAGATACGCAGTATTTT. Its protein is CATSRPGQGTDTQYF.

The V and J genes are TRBV14 and TRBJ2-1; D might be TRBD1 (6 bases). The CDR3 consists of 16 residues. V was cut by 0 bases and J by 7 bases, with 16 bases left in between. Germline V gene lookup returns CDR1 SGHDN and CDR2 FVKESK. The CDR3 coding sequence is TGTGCCAGCAGCCAAGAATGGGCAGGGGATTGGAATGAGCAGTTCTTC. Its protein product is CASSQEWAGDWNEQFF.

CDR3 in DNA: TGTGCCAGCAGCTCCTCACAGGGGGCGCAGACCGGGGAGCTGTTTTTT. Protein sequence: CASSSSQGAQTGELFF. The J gene is TRBJ2-2, the V gene TRBV5-6; 9 bases match TRBD1. This CDR3 has 16 amino acids. CDR1 is SGHDT and CDR2 is YYEEEE in the germline V gene. Trimming took 3 bases from V and 5 from J; bases not matched to a gene: 8.